This T cell receptor beta chain was captured by sequencing in a study of OX40 agonist ivuxolimab in advanced cancers. CDR1 and CDR2 (germline): MNHEY, SVGAGI. V was trimmed by 2 bases and J by 3 bases, leaving 14 bases between them. This CDR3 contains 15 residues. TCRdb keeps only in-frame clones here, not all; method: immunoSEQ multiplex PCR. Among some 150,000 clones listed, 90% were seen once. This sample comprised CD4+ or CD8+ T cells sorted from blood, obtained in a trial of the OX40 agonist ivuxolimab. This rearrangement joins TRBV6-5 to TRBJ2-7; D not resolved. The source is an adult with an advanced solid tumor such as melanoma, head and neck, liver or kidney cancer. CDR3: CASSYGSVTYYEQYF. The CDR3 region has the DNA TGTGCCAGCAGTTACGGGTCAGTAACTTACTACGAGCAGTACTTC.